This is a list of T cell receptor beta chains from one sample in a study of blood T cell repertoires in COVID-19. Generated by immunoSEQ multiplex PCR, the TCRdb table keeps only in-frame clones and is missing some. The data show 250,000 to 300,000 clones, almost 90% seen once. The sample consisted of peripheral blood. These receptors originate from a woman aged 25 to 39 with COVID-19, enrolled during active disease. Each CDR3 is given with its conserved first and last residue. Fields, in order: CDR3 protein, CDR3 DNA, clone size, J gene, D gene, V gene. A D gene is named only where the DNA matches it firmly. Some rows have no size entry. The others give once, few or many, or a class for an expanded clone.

CDR3: CASSFGFQETQYF
DNA: TGTGCCAGCAGCTTCGGGTTCCAAGAGACCCAGTACTTC
size: .
J: TRBJ2-5
D: .
V: TRBV5-5

CDR3: CASSQAPYRRKITDTQYF
DNA: TGCGCCAGCAGCCAAGCCCCGTATCGGCGGAAAATCACAGATACGCAGTATTTT
size: .
J: TRBJ2-3
D: .
V: TRBV4-1

CDR3: CASSRTADDPGNTIYF
DNA: TGTGCCAGCAGCCGGACAGCTGATGATCCTGGAAACACCATATATTTT
size: .
J: TRBJ1-3
D: .
V: TRBV2

CDR3: CASSLGTVQETQYF
DNA: TGTGCCAGCAGCTTAGGGACAGTGCAAGAGACCCAGTACTTC
size: .
J: TRBJ2-5
D: .
V: TRBV7-8

CDR3: CASSIGTSGIYEQYF
DNA: TGCGCCAGCAGCATCGGGACTAGCGGGATCTACGAGCAGTACTTC
size: .
J: TRBJ2-7
D: TRBD2
V: TRBV5-1

CDR3: CASSLRGRGRAGATQETQYF
DNA: TGTGCCAGCAGTTTAAGGGGCAGGGGGCGTGCGGGAGCGACGCAAGAGACCCAGTACTTC
size: .
J: TRBJ2-5
D: .
V: TRBV28

CDR3: CASSSLAGGGHEQFF
DNA: TGTGCCAGCAGCTCCCTAGCGGGAGGAGGCCATGAGCAGTTCTTC
size: .
J: TRBJ2-1
D: TRBD2
V: TRBV7-9

CDR3: CASSLRRNEQFF
DNA: TGTGCCAGCAGCCTTCGCCGGAATGAGCAGTTCTTC
size: .
J: TRBJ2-1
D: .
V: TRBV28

CDR3: CASSFKGLAYNEQFF
DNA: TGTGCCAGCAGTTTCAAGGGACTAGCGTACAATGAGCAGTTCTTC
size: .
J: TRBJ2-1
D: TRBD2
V: TRBV27

CDR3: CATDRGGSTEAFF
DNA: TGTGCCACTGACAGGGGAGGGAGCACTGAAGCTTTCTTT
size: .
J: TRBJ1-1
D: TRBD1
V: TRBV10-3

CDR3: CASSPPTGQGIGELFF
DNA: TGTGCCAGCTCACCACCGACAGGGCAGGGGATCGGGGAGCTGTTTTTT
size: .
J: TRBJ2-2
D: TRBD1
V: TRBV18

CDR3: CASSSSSGRSSYNEQFF
DNA: TGTGCCAGCAGTTCATCTAGCGGGAGAAGCTCCTACAATGAGCAGTTCTTC
size: .
J: TRBJ2-1
D: TRBD2
V: TRBV27

CDR3: CASRPSEAGELFF
DNA: TGTGCCAGCAGGCCTAGTGAGGCCGGGGAGCTGTTTTTT
size: .
J: TRBJ2-2
D: .
V: TRBV5-4

CDR3: CASSGQGREDTQYF
DNA: TGTGCCAGCAGCGGACAGGGGAGAGAAGATACGCAGTATTTT
size: .
J: TRBJ2-3
D: TRBD1
V: TRBV6-2/TRBV6-3

CDR3: CASSVGTSGNYNEQFF
DNA: TGTGCCAGCAGCGTAGGAACTAGCGGGAACTACAATGAGCAGTTCTTC
size: .
J: TRBJ2-1
D: TRBD2
V: TRBV9

CDR3: CASSYTTGVGYTF
DNA: TGTGCCAGCAGTTACACGACAGGAGTAGGCTACACCTTC
size: .
J: TRBJ1-2
D: .
V: TRBV6-5

CDR3: CASGPGLLTYEQYF
DNA: TGTGCCAGCGGACCCGGACTCCTGACTTACGAGCAGTACTTC
size: .
J: TRBJ2-7
D: .
V: TRBV6-5

CDR3: CASSYTGGGREQYF
DNA: TGTGCCAGCAGTTATACGGGGGGCGGGAGGGAGCAGTACTTC
size: many
J: TRBJ2-7
D: TRBD2
V: TRBV6-6

CDR3: CASSPRTWPNEQFF
DNA: TGTGCCAGTAGCCCCAGGACATGGCCCAATGAGCAGTTCTTC
size: .
J: TRBJ2-1
D: .
V: TRBV19

CDR3: CASSYSVAANTEAFF
DNA: TGTGCCAGCAGTTACTCCGTCGCGGCGAACACTGAAGCTTTCTTT
size: .
J: TRBJ1-1
D: .
V: TRBV6-5

CDR3: CASTGGGHETQYF
DNA: TGTGCCAGTACTGGCGGGGGCCACGAGACCCAGTACTTC
size: .
J: TRBJ2-5
D: .
V: TRBV19

CDR3: CASSSLPPYEQYF
DNA: TGCGCCAGCAGTTCACTACCTCCCTACGAGCAGTACTTC
size: .
J: TRBJ2-7
D: .
V: TRBV10-2

CDR3: CASSIGDRGPYQPQHF
DNA: TGTGCCAGCAGTATTGGGGACAGGGGACCCTATCAGCCCCAGCATTTT
size: .
J: TRBJ1-5
D: TRBD1
V: TRBV28

CDR3: CASSRAGQGKNTIYF
DNA: TGTGCCAGCAGCAGAGCGGGACAGGGCAAAAACACCATATATTTT
size: .
J: TRBJ1-3
D: TRBD1
V: TRBV6-5

CDR3: CASSETEYGYTF
DNA: TGTGCCAGCAGCGAGACAGAATATGGCTACACCTTC
size: .
J: TRBJ1-2
D: .
V: TRBV2

CDR3: CASSVKQGANYGYTF
DNA: TGTGCCAGCAGTGTGAAGCAGGGGGCGAACTATGGCTACACCTTC
size: .
J: TRBJ1-2
D: TRBD1
V: TRBV2

CDR3: CASSLDATGRYEQYF
DNA: TGTGCCAGCAGTTTAGATGCGACAGGTCGATACGAGCAGTACTTC
size: .
J: TRBJ2-7
D: .
V: TRBV28

CDR3: CASNQWAGKETQYF
DNA: TGTGCCAGCAATCAGTGGGCGGGAAAGGAGACCCAGTACTTC
size: once
J: TRBJ2-5
D: .
V: TRBV2

CDR3: CASSRVSPGYTF
DNA: TGTGCCAGCAGCCGGGTCTCTCCTGGCTACACCTTC
size: .
J: TRBJ1-2
D: .
V: TRBV6-6

CDR3: CASSPPDSLNYGYTF
DNA: TGTGCCAGCAGCCCCCCGGACAGCTTAAACTATGGCTACACCTTC
size: .
J: TRBJ1-2
D: .
V: TRBV7-6

CDR3: CASYQYTNTDTQYF
DNA: TGTGCCAGCTATCAATATACTAACACAGATACGCAGTATTTT
size: .
J: TRBJ2-3
D: .
V: TRBV2

CDR3: CATAPRGGGYGYTF
DNA: TGTGCCACCGCCCCTCGGGGGGGAGGCTATGGCTACACCTTC
size: .
J: TRBJ1-2
D: .
V: TRBV24-1

CDR3: CASSSFVDTGELFF
DNA: TGTGCCAGCAGTTCGTTCGTAGACACCGGGGAGCTGTTTTTT
size: .
J: TRBJ2-2
D: .
V: TRBV6-6

CDR3: CAWSPTDRYEQYF
DNA: TGTGCCTGGTCCCCTACCGATCGCTACGAGCAGTACTTC
size: .
J: TRBJ2-7
D: .
V: TRBV30

CDR3: CASSLLASGDLTDTQYF
DNA: TGTGCCAGCAGTTTATTGGCTAGCGGGGATCTCACAGATACGCAGTATTTT
size: .
J: TRBJ2-3
D: TRBD2
V: TRBV28

CDR3: CASSLGAGWRNEQFF
DNA: TGCGCCAGCAGCTTAGGAGCGGGATGGAGAAATGAGCAGTTCTTC
size: .
J: TRBJ2-1
D: TRBD2
V: TRBV5-1

CDR3: CASSYYQGEEKLFF
DNA: TGTGCCAGCAGTTACTACCAGGGGGAGGAAAAACTGTTTTTT
size: .
J: TRBJ1-4
D: TRBD1
V: TRBV6-5

CDR3: CASSLGTGVAFF
DNA: TGTGCCAGCAGCTTAGGGACAGGGGTAGCTTTCTTT
size: .
J: TRBJ1-1
D: TRBD1
V: TRBV7-9

CDR3: CASSPQLAGDSGANVLTF
DNA: TGTGCCAGCTCACCACAACTAGCGGGAGACTCTGGGGCCAACGTCCTGACTTTC
size: .
J: TRBJ2-6
D: TRBD2
V: TRBV18

CDR3: CASSPRGDTEAFF
DNA: TGTGCCAGCTCACCCCGGGGGGACACTGAAGCTTTCTTT
size: .
J: TRBJ1-1
D: .
V: TRBV18

CDR3: CASSENRDRHEAFF
DNA: TGTGCCAGCAGTGAGAATAGGGACAGACATGAAGCTTTCTTT
size: .
J: TRBJ1-1
D: TRBD1
V: TRBV28

CDR3: CASSLLGQPRNTIYF
DNA: TGCGCCAGCAGCTTACTGGGACAGCCAAGAAACACCATATATTTT
size: .
J: TRBJ1-3
D: TRBD1
V: TRBV5-1

CDR3: CASRASGTGIPNEKLFF
DNA: TGCGCCAGCAGGGCCTCCGGGACAGGGATACCTAATGAAAAACTGTTTTTT
size: .
J: TRBJ1-4
D: TRBD1
V: TRBV5-1

CDR3: CASSLGQTHYEQYF
DNA: TGTGCCAGCAGCCTCGGACAGACCCACTACGAGCAGTACTTC
size: .
J: TRBJ2-7
D: .
V: TRBV3-1/TRBV3-2

CDR3: CASSGPVGNTIYF
DNA: TGTGCCAGCAGTGGGCCAGTGGGAAACACCATATATTTT
size: .
J: TRBJ1-3
D: .
V: TRBV25-1

CDR3: CASSLALGTGNQPQHF
DNA: TGTGCCAGCAGCTTAGCGCTGGGGACAGGGAATCAGCCCCAGCATTTT
size: .
J: TRBJ1-5
D: TRBD1
V: TRBV7-2

CDR3: CASSLYGRNTIYF
DNA: TGTGCCAGCAGCTTATACGGGAGAAACACCATATATTTT
size: .
J: TRBJ1-3
D: .
V: TRBV5-4

CDR3: CASSPGQGVSYEQYF
DNA: TGTGCCAGCAGCCCGGGACAGGGGGTCTCCTACGAGCAGTACTTC
size: .
J: TRBJ2-7
D: TRBD1
V: TRBV5-4

CDR3: CAPRGNEQYF
DNA: TGTGCCCCTCGAGGGAACGAGCAGTACTTC
size: .
J: TRBJ2-7
D: .
V: TRBV19

CDR3: CASSPNTGELFF
DNA: TGTGCCAGCAGCCCTAACACCGGGGAGCTGTTTTTT
size: .
J: TRBJ2-2
D: .
V: TRBV7-3

CDR3: CASSPNAMADTQYF
DNA: TGTGCCAGCAGCCCAAACGCGATGGCAGATACGCAGTATTTT
size: .
J: TRBJ2-3
D: .
V: TRBV9